A single sample is the source of the 26 T cell receptor beta chains below, sequenced in a study of cytomegalovirus exposure and HLA in healthy donors. PCR amplification relied on 60 Vbeta primers (plus 13 Jbeta primers). Assay: immunoSEQ multiplex PCR; the TCRdb copy retains only in-frame clones and omits some. This sample yields about 200,000 clones, of which approximately 80% are seen a single time; 2.5% to 3.5% belongs to the top ten. The specimen sequenced was PBMCs. The receptors come from a man in his thirties or forties in good health and CMV-seronegative.

The chain combines TRBV28 with TRBJ2-7, with 9 bases matching TRBD2. The germline CDR1 and CDR2 sequences are MDHEN and SYDVKM. The J segment lost 6 bases and the V segment lost 11 bases, leaving 8 bases of the junction unmatched. The CDR3 extends over 12 amino acids. CDR3 DNA sequence: TGTGCCTCGGGGACTAGCCTAGCCGAGCAGTACTTC. Residues: CASGTSLAEQYF.

This chain links TRBV5-5 with TRBJ2-7; D may be TRBD2 (5 bases). In germline, CDR1 is SGHKS, CDR2 YYEKEE (reference sequence). Trimming shortened V by 3 bases and J by 1 base, and 14 bases separated the two germline ends. The CDR3 runs 15 residues. CDR3 in DNA: TGTGCCAGCAGCTCCGGGATTTCAGGATCCTACGAGCAGTACTTC. This gives the protein CASSSGISGSYEQYF.

The V gene is TRBV11-2, the J gene TRBJ1-5; 9 nucleotides align to TRBD1. The germline V gene encodes CDR1 SGHAT and CDR2 FQNNGV. V shed 6 bases and J 1 base; nucleotides not matched to a gene: 1. The CDR3 consists of 14 residues. The CDR3 DNA follows: TGTGCCAGCAGTACAGGGGGCAGCAATCAGCCCCAGCATTTT. Encoded protein: CASSTGGSNQPQHF. Based on the CDR3 plus reference TRBV11-2 and TRBJ1-5, the full variable domain is EAGVAQSPRYKIIEKRQSVAFWCNPISGHATLYWYQQILGQGPKLLIQFQNNGVVDDSQLPKDRFSAERLKGVDSTLKIQPAKLEDSAVYLCASSTGGSNQPQHFGDGTRLSIL.

V usage is TRBV7-6 and J usage is TRBJ1-1; TRBD1 agrees at 11 bases. Losses at the gene ends were 5 bases for V and 5 bases for J; bases not matched to a gene: 7. The germline CDR1 and CDR2 sequences are SGHVS and FNYEAQ. The CDR3 runs 15 residues. As DNA, the CDR3 is TGTGCCAGCAGCACGGGACAGGGGGAAGGAACTGAAGCTTTCTTT. Its translation is CASSTGQGEGTEAFF.

This chain links TRBV28 with TRBJ1-5; D might be TRBD1 (5 bases). Germline V gives CDR1 MDHEN, CDR2 SYDVKM. CDR3 length: 14 amino acids. V was trimmed by 8 bases and J by 9 bases, leaving 20 bases between them. CDR3 nucleotides: TGTGCCAGCGGTCTATTTGCGACAGATGGGCCCCAGCATTTT. Translating it yields CASGLFATDGPQHF.

The V call is TRBV19, the J call TRBJ1-1, with D unclear. V was clipped by 6 bases and J by 0 bases, with 8 bases between them. The CDR3 is 13 amino acids. From germline, CDR1 is LNHDA and CDR2 SQIVND (reference sequence). CDR3 sequence reads: CASRNRLNTEAFF. Written as DNA, the CDR3 is TGTGCCAGTAGAAACAGATTGAACACTGAAGCTTTCTTT.

The rearrangement joins TRBV6-6 to TRBJ2-1; TRBD1 agrees at 7 bases. Trimming took 2 bases from V and 4 from J; bases not matched to a gene: 5. Germline loops: CDR1 MNHNY, CDR2 SVGAGI (reference sequence). The CDR3 totals 15 residues. The DNA for the CDR3 is TGTGCCAGCAGTTACGGGCAGGGGGTTTACAATGAGCAGTTCTTC. It encodes CASSYGQGVYNEQFF.

The chain has TRBV5-1 and TRBJ2-7; a weak D match, TRBD2 (6 bases). The germline V and J ends were trimmed by 2 bases and 7 bases, with 13 bases remaining between them. Germline CDR1 SGHRS, CDR2 YFSETQ. The CDR3 consists of 13 residues. The CDR3 loop reads CASSFPGVAEQYF. In DNA form, the CDR3 reads TGCGCCAGCAGCTTCCCGGGGGTAGCGGAGCAGTACTTC.

The rearrangement uses TRBV19 and TRBJ1-5; maybe TRBD1 (6 bases). Between the trimmed V and J ends, which lost 7 bases and 0 bases, there was a span of 13 bases. Germline loops: CDR1 LNHDA, CDR2 SQIVND (reference sequence). The CDR3 is 15 residues long. CDR3 nucleotide sequence: TGTGCCAGTAAAGGAGGACAGAGTAGCAATCAGCCCCAGCATTTT. Amino acid sequence: CASKGGQSSNQPQHF.

The chain has TRBV19 and TRBJ2-2; TRBD1 aligns across 9 bases. CDR1 and CDR2 from the germline V gene are LNHDA and SQIVND (reference sequence). The CDR3 has 14 residues. V was clipped by 11 bases and J by 10 bases; unmatched bases: 14. CDR3 bases: TGTGCCGTTAGGGATACAGGGGGCGCGGAGGAGCTGTTTTTT. As protein: CAVRDTGGAEELFF.

This chain connects TRBV7-2 to TRBJ1-5; D is possibly TRBD1 (5 bases). The germline V gene has CDR1 SGHTA and CDR2 FQGNSA. V was trimmed by 3 bases and J by 5 bases, leaving 5 bases between them. The CDR3 extends over 12 amino acids. This CDR3 is CASSLTDQPQHF. The CDR3 nucleotides read TGTGCCAGCAGCTTGACAGATCAGCCCCAGCATTTT.

The chain combines TRBV9 with TRBJ2-1; 7 nucleotides align to TRBD1. CDR3 length equals 17 residues. The V segment lost 0 bases and the J segment 4 bases; nucleotides outside the gene matches: 10. Germline CDR1 and CDR2: SGDLS and YYNGEE. The CDR3 sequence is CASSVGLGGRGYNEQFF. For the CDR3, the DNA is TGTGCCAGCAGCGTAGGCTTAGGGGGCCGCGGGTACAATGAGCAGTTCTTC.

The V and J genes are TRBV11-2 and TRBJ2-2; maybe TRBD2 (5 bases). V lost 5 bases to trimming and J lost 1 base, with 11 bases between them. CDR3 length: 15 residues. CDR1 is SGHAT, CDR2 FQNNGV, per germline. The CDR3 reads CASSVARGNTGELFF. CDR3 coding DNA: TGTGCCAGCAGCGTAGCCCGGGGGAACACCGGGGAGCTGTTTTTT. Based on the CDR3 plus reference TRBV11-2 and TRBJ2-2, the full variable domain is EAGVAQSPRYKIIEKRQSVAFWCNPISGHATLYWYQQILGQGPKLLIQFQNNGVVDDSQLPKDRFSAERLKGVDSTLKIQPAKLEDSAVYLCASSVARGNTGELFFGEGSRLTVL.

V and J are TRBV28 and TRBJ2-4; tentatively, D is TRBD1 (6 bases). The germline V gene has CDR1 MDHEN and CDR2 SYDVKM. The CDR3 sequence is 14 residues long. Trimming removed 3 bases at V and 2 bases at J, with 8 bases between. CDR3 bases: TGTGCCAGCAGTTTCACAGGGTCCAAAAACATTCAGTACTTC. It codes for CASSFTGSKNIQYF.

This clone came up a few times. V gene TRBV5-4 combines with J gene TRBJ2-1; D is possibly TRBD2 (6 bases). Germline values: CDR1 SGHNT, CDR2 YYREEE (reference sequence). The CDR3 consists of 17 residues. Trimming shortened V by 0 bases and J by 6 bases, and 19 bases separated the two germline ends. The CDR3 DNA follows: TGTGCCAGCAGCTTGGTGGGGGACTTTACGGATTCCAATGAGCAGTTCTTC. It codes for CASSLVGDFTDSNEQFF. Complete variable domain (other parts from reference TRBV5-4 and TRBJ2-1): ETGVTQSPTHLIKTRGQQVTLRCSSQSGHNTVSWYQQALGQGPQFIFQYYREEENGRGNFPPRFSGLQFPNYSSELNVNALELDDSALYLCASSLVGDFTDSNEQFFGPGTRLTVL.

The chain links TRBV20-1 to TRBJ1-2; tentatively, D is TRBD1 (6 bases). The CDR3 consists of 11 residues. Germline CDR1 DFQATT, CDR2 SNEGSKA (reference sequence). V lost 3 bases and J 8 bases, leaving 10 bases between the germline ends. CDR3 in DNA: TGCAGTGCTAGTGCAGGGGTCGGCTACACCTTC. This gives the protein CSASAGVGYTF.

The gene calls are TRBV6-1 and TRBJ1-2, with 8 bases fitting TRBD1. The CDR3 covers 14 residues. V was pared by 4 bases and J by 2 bases, with 3 bases of the junction left unmatched. CDR1 and CDR2 (germline): MNHNS, SASEGT. CDR3 nucleotide sequence: TGTGCCAGCAGTGCACGACAGGGGAACTATGGCTACACCTTC. This sequence encodes CASSARQGNYGYTF.

Only one count was recorded for this clone. The chain links TRBV10-3 to TRBJ2-5, with 8 bases aligning to TRBD2. The CDR3 is 20 amino acids. Germline CDR1 reads ENHRY; CDR2 reads SYGVKD. V lost 0 bases, J lost 2 bases, and 17 bases stayed unmatched. The CDR3 loop is CAISESFPLTGGRRQETQYF. CDR3 DNA: TGTGCCATCAGTGAGTCCTTTCCCTTAACGGGGGGGCGTCGGCAAGAGACCCAGTACTTC.

This chain connects TRBV11-2 to TRBJ1-1, with 7 bases lining up with TRBD1. CDR1 and CDR2 from the germline V gene are SGHAT and FQNNGV. V shed 5 bases and J 3 bases; nucleotides not matched to a gene: 15. The CDR3 extends over 17 amino acids. In nucleotides, the CDR3 is TGTGCCAGCAGCCCAACCTTGACACCCGGGACAGACACTGAAGCTTTCTTT. Protein: CASSPTLTPGTDTEAFF.

This chain links TRBV9 with TRBJ2-3; D is ambiguous. Germline CDR1 and CDR2: SGDLS and YYNGEE. The ends were cut back, 0 bases at V and 2 bases at J, with 4 bases in the middle. The CDR3 totals 13 residues. CDR3 amino acids: CASSVGDTDTQYF. The DNA for the CDR3 is TGTGCCAGCAGCGTAGGCGACACAGATACGCAGTATTTT.

The V call is TRBV28, the J call TRBJ1-2; TRBD1 matches at 8 bases. The CDR3 runs 14 residues. Germline CDR1 reads MDHEN; CDR2 reads SYDVKM. The V gene end was trimmed by 4 bases and the J gene end by 2 bases; junction bases not matched to a gene: 3. CDR3 sequence reads: CASSSGTGNYGYTF. The DNA for the CDR3 is TGTGCCAGCAGTTCCGGGACAGGAAACTATGGCTACACCTTC.

Only a few counts were recorded for this clone. The chain recombines TRBV4-2 with TRBJ1-1; D remains unclear. From germline, CDR1 is LGHNA and CDR2 YNFKEQ. V gave up 4 bases and J gave up 0 bases, with 18 bases separating them. The CDR3 extends over 17 amino acids. DNA for the CDR3: TGTGCCAGCAGCCCCTTTGGGAGGAGTTTAATGAACACTGAAGCTTTCTTT. It encodes CASSPFGRSLMNTEAFF.

This sequence joins TRBV7-9 and TRBJ1-1, with D unresolved. The germline V and J ends were trimmed by 1 base and 1 base, with 19 bases remaining between them. Germline loops: CDR1 SEHNR, CDR2 FQNEAQ (reference sequence). CDR3 length equals 18 residues. The chain's CDR3 is CASSLVVDWRGTNTEAFF. For the CDR3, the DNA is TGTGCCAGCAGCTTAGTAGTAGACTGGCGGGGAACGAACACTGAAGCTTTCTTT. The full variable domain, completed using reference TRBV7-9 and TRBJ1-1, is DTGVSQNPRHKITKRGQNVTFRCDPISEHNRLYWYRQTLGQGPEFLTYFQNEAQLEKSRLLSDRFSAERPKGSFSTLEIQRTEQGDSAMYLCASSLVVDWRGTNTEAFFGQGTRLTVV.

The chain couples TRBV28 to TRBJ1-2, with D perhaps TRBD1 (6 bases). CDR1 and CDR2 (germline): MDHEN, SYDVKM. Trimming cost V 4 bases and J 7 bases, with 13 bases left between them. The length of the CDR3 is 13 residues. CDR3 loop: CASSSTGWPGYTF. CDR3 sequence (DNA): TGTGCCAGCAGTTCCACAGGGTGGCCTGGCTACACCTTC.

The chain combines TRBV27 with TRBJ2-5; D gene ambiguous. The CDR3 loop spans 15 amino acids. The V end lost 6 bases, the J end lost 4 bases, and 18 bases lay between the germline ends. Germline CDR1 and CDR2: MNHEY and SMNVEV (reference sequence). The CDR3 reads CASSSGPPEGETQYF. The CDR3 coding sequence is TGTGCCAGCAGCTCTGGGCCTCCGGAAGGAGAGACCCAGTACTTC.

This clone appeared a single time. CDR3 amino acids: CASSSSPWTSTDTQYF. CDR3 DNA: TGTGCCAGCAGTTCGTCTCCTTGGACTAGCACAGATACGCAGTATTTT. The chain has TRBV28 and TRBJ2-3; a possible D gene is TRBD2 (5 bases). The CDR3 is 16 residues long. In germline, CDR1 is MDHEN, CDR2 SYDVKM. V was trimmed by 4 bases and J by 0 bases, leaving 14 bases between them.